The next 3 T cell receptor beta chains were all read from a single sample in a study of T cell responses to AZD1222 COVID-19 vaccine (dated by TCRdb to about 2021). The library was produced with the immunoSEQ multiplex PCR assay. TCRdb mirrors the immuneACCESS table, restricted to in-frame sequences. Some clones are absent from its copies; in checked studies, under half trace to an unresolved V gene, and the reason for the others is unknown. A total of 100,000 to 150,000 clones appear in this sample, around nine tenths of them only once. Together, the top ten hold around 30% of the sample. According to the study, the label for this sample's time point signals: baseline before first vaccination. This specimen consisted of peripheral blood, obtained on day 0 of AZD1222 vaccination. Receptors were obtained from an adult in good health.

The chain combines TRBV7-2 with TRBJ2-7; no firm D call. This CDR3 is built from 12 residues. Trimming took 0 bases from V and 6 from J, leaving 6 bases between them. Germline lookup yields CDR1 SGHTA and CDR2 FQGNSA. DNA for the CDR3: TGTGCCAGCAGCTTAGCCCGTGGCGAGCAGTACTTC. It translates to CASSLARGEQYF.

The CDR3 spells CASSLMMGPAYEQYF. Here the CDR3 DNA reads TGTGCCAGCAGCCTGATGATGGGGCCTGCCTACGAGCAGTACTTC. The chain joins TRBV6-5 to TRBJ2-7; perhaps TRBD1 as D (5 bases). The ends were cut back, 6 bases at V and 2 bases at J, with 17 bases in the middle. The CDR3 sequence is 15 residues long. The V gene's germline CDR1 is MNHEY and CDR2 SVGAGI.

A few counts support this clone. The chain combines TRBV18 with TRBJ1-5, with D perhaps matching TRBD1 (5 bases). V was pared by 1 base and J by 4 bases, with 8 bases between. The CDR3 contains 14 residues. Per germline, CDR1 KGHSH and CDR2 LQKENI. The CDR3 here is CASSPQQGNQPQHF. The DNA for the CDR3 is TGTGCCAGCTCACCACAGCAGGGAAATCAGCCCCAGCATTTT.